The clone carrying this TCR beta chain was seen ten or more times. The antigen is undetermined. This sample was taken from a study of human T cells and chemical hapten exposure. Study findings and constraints: Sensitization with DPC brought no change to TCRs above 1 in 1000 in frequency.

The germline CDR1 and CDR2 sequences are MNHNY and SVGAGI (reference sequence). Trimming shortened V by 0 bases and J by 2 bases, and 15 bases separated the two germline ends. CDR3 length: 17 residues. The time point: healthy volunteer bleed at 2 weeks. Unfractionated whole blood yielded the extracted total RNA. The library labeled individual cDNA molecules by adding unique molecular identifiers to them. In the original workflow: Sample TCR counts, which ranged from roughly 20,000 to 750,000, had a median of about 100,000. TCRdb processed the RACE reads anew with MiXCR; each CDR3 protein has one entry. The V and J calls, along with clone size, are taken from TCRdb and not from the paper's own processing. The table includes about 93,000 distinct CDR3 sequences, about 8.6% detected once.

The sequencing sample was made of whole blood. This chain uses TRBV6-6 with TRBJ2-3, with D uncertain. The receptor comes from a female donor in good health. Some clones in this sample may be carry-over from other donors' samples. The CDR3 DNA sequence: TGTGCCAGCAGTTACTCGGAGAGACACCGCTCCACAGATACGCAGTATTTT. This codes for CASSYSERHRSTDTQYF.